The rows below give T cell receptor beta chains drawn from one sample of a study of blood T cell repertoires in COVID-19. Measured with immunoSEQ multiplex PCR; TCRdb has only the in-frame clones, and not every one. Of 200,000 or so clones listed, more than 80% are singletons. Sequencing was carried out using PBMCs or T cells enriched from blood (not recorded which). These receptors were collected from a woman between 35 and 50 years old with acute COVID-19. The CDR3 runs from the conserved cysteine through the conserved F or W. D genes are given only for firm matches. Some rows mark clone size as missing; the rest say once, few, many or name a class of expanded clone.

j_call v_call clone_size d_call cdr3_nt cdr3_aa
TRBJ1-1 TRBV3-1/TRBV3-2 . TRBD1 TGTGCCAGCAGCCGCGACAGGGGTAGGGAAGCTTTCTTT CASSRDRGREAFF
TRBJ2-3 TRBV14 . TRBD2 TGTGCCAGCAGCCAAGTTGTACTAGCGGGGGCAGGAGATACGCAGTATTTT CASSQVVLAGAGDTQYF
TRBJ2-3 TRBV6-5 . TRBD2 TGTGCCAGCAGTCCCCTAGCGGGGGGGCCGGATACGCAGTATTTT CASSPLAGGPDTQYF
TRBJ1-3 TRBV7-2 . TRBD1 TGTGCCAGCAGCTTTACCGGGACAGGGGGCAGAAACACCATATATTTT CASSFTGTGGRNTIYF
TRBJ1-2 TRBV4-3 . . TGCGCCAGCAGCGCCTCCCTATGGGCCTCTTTAAATGGCTACACCTTC CASSASLWASLNGYTF
TRBJ1-4 TRBV12-2 . . TGTGCAAGTCGCGAGAGAGGTCGCCCGATTAATGAAAAACTGTTTTTT CASRERGRPINEKLFF
TRBJ1-1 TRBV4-1 . TRBD1 TGCGCCAGCAGCCTGGAATACAGGGGCGCAAGCACTGAAGCTTTCTTT CASSLEYRGASTEAFF
TRBJ2-3 TRBV9 . TRBD1 TGTGCCAGCAGCAGGACAGGGGGCAACCCCCCAGATACGCAGTATTTT CASSRTGGNPPDTQYF
TRBJ2-2 TRBV18 . TRBD1 TGTGCCAGCTCACCAGCGGACAGGGGCACCGGGGAGCTGTTTTTT CASSPADRGTGELFF
TRBJ1-5 TRBV18 . . TGTGCCAGCTCACCACCAGGGGCTCGTGGTCAGCCCCAGCATTTT CASSPPGARGQPQHF
TRBJ1-5 TRBV19 . . TGTGCCAGTAGTATTGAGGAAGGATCTCAGCCCCAGCATTTT CASSIEEGSQPQHF
TRBJ1-4 TRBV6-5 . . TGTGCCAGCAGTTATGGGGCAGGGTCGAATGAAAAACTGTTTTTT CASSYGAGSNEKLFF
TRBJ2-6 TRBV11-2 . TRBD1 TGTGCCAATACTCCGGGACAGGCCGACTCTGGGGCCAACGTCCTGACTTTC CANTPGQADSGANVLTF
TRBJ1-2 TRBV7-9 . TRBD1 TGTGCCAGCAGCCCACCAGGGGGGATCGAGGGCTACACCTTC CASSPPGGIEGYTF
TRBJ2-2 TRBV6-2/TRBV6-3 . . TGTGCCAGCAGTTATGGGCGCTCAACCGGGGAGCTGTTTTTT CASSYGRSTGELFF
TRBJ1-3 TRBV5-1 . . TGCGCCAGCAGCCCGGGAGGCAGGACAGATTTAAACACCATATATTTT CASSPGGRTDLNTIYF
TRBJ1-1 TRBV19 . TRBD1 TGTGCCAGTAGTATCAACAGGGGTGAGAACACTGAAGCTTTCTTT CASSINRGENTEAFF
TRBJ1-3 TRBV5-8 . . TGTGCCAGCAGCTTGGGGGGGCCAGACTCTGGAAACACCATATATTTT CASSLGGPDSGNTIYF
TRBJ1-1 TRBV5-8 . . TGTGCCAGCAGCCCGCCCCCGAGGGGGACTGAAGCTTTCTTT CASSPPPRGTEAFF
TRBJ1-4 TRBV5-8 . . TGTGCCAGCAGCCCCTCTCCGCTCCGGGTTGATGAAAAACTGTTTTTT CASSPSPLRVDEKLFF
TRBJ1-1 TRBV28 . . TGTGCCAGCATATCCGACAAGAACACTGAAGCTTTCTTT CASISDKNTEAFF
TRBJ1-5 TRBV3-1/TRBV3-2 . TRBD1 TGTGCCAGCAGCCTAAATCCAGGGGGCGGGTCCCAGCATTTT CASSLNPGGGSQHF
TRBJ1-1 TRBV6-5 . . TGTGCCAGCAGTCCACAGGGTACCACTGAAGCTTTCTTT CASSPQGTTEAFF
TRBJ1-5 TRBV27 . TRBD1 TGTGCCAGCAGTTTATGGGCCGGACAGGGAATTGTTCAGCCCCAGCATTTT CASSLWAGQGIVQPQHF
TRBJ1-1 TRBV3-1/TRBV3-2 . TRBD1 TGTGCCAGCAGCCCCCCCGCTCTGGGAAACAGGGGACGAGCTGAAGCTTTCTTT CASSPPALGNRGRAEAFF
TRBJ1-1 TRBV25-1 . . TGTGCCAGCAGTGAAAACATAAGGAGCGGGAACACTGAAGCTTTCTTT CASSENIRSGNTEAFF
TRBJ2-1 TRBV21-1 few . TGTGCCAGCAGCAAACGGGGGGACGCCTACAATGAGCAGTTCTTC CASSKRGDAYNEQFF
TRBJ1-4 TRBV9 . . TGTGCCAGCAGCGTAGGGACTAGCGAAAAACTGTTTTTT CASSVGTSEKLFF
TRBJ1-1 TRBV29-1 . . TGCAGCGTTGACGACCGTTTGGGGACAAGAATAACGAACACTGAAGCTTTCTTT CSVDDRLGTRITNTEAFF
TRBJ1-1 TRBV27 . TRBD1 TGTGCCAGCAGTCCCAGACAGGGGAAAGCTTTCTTT CASSPRQGKAFF
TRBJ2-3 TRBV5-1 . . TGCGCCAGCAGCGCCCCCTGGGAGACGCAGTATTTT CASSAPWETQYF